This T cell receptor beta chain was recorded in a study of blood T cell repertoires in COVID-19. As handled by the study authors: The assay estimated nucleated cells by amplifying reference gene primers. The assay was immunoSEQ multiplex PCR, and TCRdb's table has in-frame clones only and misses some. D and trimming were read from the DNA, whereas the V and J calls and clone size are those reported in that table. The data contain some 240,000 clones, approximately 80% of them singletons. This clone turned up a few times. In the same sample, other DNA sequences code for this CDR3. In germline, CDR1 is SGHTA, CDR2 FQGNSA. The CDR3 runs 16 residues. V lost 6 bases, J lost 3 bases, and 15 bases lay in between.

The chain joins TRBV7-2 to TRBJ1-6, with unresolved D. Material: peripheral blood. The clonotype was recovered from a woman aged 40 to 50 who had recovered from COVID-19. The CDR3 region has the DNA TGTGCCAGCAGGATAACGAGTACCGACTATAATTCACCCCTCCACTTT. This sequence encodes CASRITSTDYNSPLHF.